The 19 T cell receptor beta chains below were found in one sample sequenced in a study of cytomegalovirus exposure and HLA in healthy donors. Researchers ran the PCR with 60 Vbeta and 13 Jbeta primers. The assay was immunoSEQ multiplex PCR, and TCRdb's table has in-frame clones only and misses some. The sample totals more than 75,000 clones; its top ten clones hold less than 20%. Sequenced input: PBMCs. The receptors originated from a man aged 45 to 65 in good health and CMV-seropositive.

The V and J genes are TRBV5-1 and TRBJ1-5, with 7 bases lining up with TRBD1. J was trimmed by 3 bases and V by 2 bases; bases with no gene match: 5. Germline V gene lookup returns CDR1 SGHRS and CDR2 YFSETQ. The CDR3 is 15 amino acids. The CDR3 nucleotides are TGCGCCAGCAGCTTCGAAGGGGGCATCAATCAGCCCCAGCATTTT. It codes for CASSFEGGINQPQHF. The variable domain in full, with the rest retrieved from reference TRBV5-1 and TRBJ1-5, is KAGVTQTPRYLIKTRGQQVTLSCSPISGHRSVSWYQQTPGQGLQFLFEYFSETQRNKGNFPGRFSGRQFSNSRSEMNVSTLELGDSALYLCASSFEGGINQPQHFGDGTRLSIL.

The chain carries TRBV7-9 and TRBJ1-1, with D tentatively TRBD1 (5 bases). The CDR3 sequence is 12 residues long. V was trimmed by 8 bases and J by 5 bases, leaving 12 bases between them. Germline V CDR1 and CDR2: SEHNR, FQNEAQ (reference sequence). CDR3 sequence: CASGGGLTEAFF. CDR3 sequence (DNA): TGTGCCAGCGGGGGGGGATTGACTGAAGCTTTCTTT.

The J gene is TRBJ2-3, the V gene TRBV9; 9 bases align to TRBD1. The CDR3 is 15 residues long. The V gene's germline CDR1 is SGDLS and CDR2 YYNGEE. Trimming at V came to 0 bases and at J to 6 bases, leaving 5 bases not matched to a gene. CDR3 nucleotide sequence: TGTGCCAGCAGCGTAGGGGGACAGGGTGACGATACGCAGTATTTT. This translates into CASSVGGQGDDTQYF.

The gene calls are TRBV29-1 and TRBJ1-2; 7 bases align to TRBD1. The V gene's germline CDR1 is SQVTM and CDR2 ANQGSEA. The CDR3 is 15 residues long. V was pared by 6 bases and J by 6 bases, with 16 bases of the junction left unmatched. Written as DNA, the CDR3 is TGCAGCGTCTCCGGACAGGCCCGTATTGTGAATGGCTACACCTTC. Protein product: CSVSGQARIVNGYTF.

The CDR3 DNA sequence: TGTGCCAGCAGCCCGAAGCAACCGGGACTGGGAGGGGAGACCCAGTACTTC. As protein: CASSPKQPGLGGETQYF. The V and J genes are TRBV7-9 and TRBJ2-5; 7 bases fit TRBD2. The CDR3 totals 17 residues. After removal of 5 bases from V and 5 bases from J, the junction contained 17 bases not matched to a gene. Per germline, CDR1 SEHNR and CDR2 FQNEAQ (reference sequence).

The gene calls are TRBV4-3 and TRBJ2-1, with D perhaps matching TRBD2 (5 bases). This CDR3 comprises 16 residues. Deletions cut 3 bases from V and 8 bases from J, with 20 bases between. Germline V gene data show CDR1 as LGHNA and CDR2 as YSLEER. CDR3: CASSHAPAAKGYEQFF. The DNA of the CDR3 is TGCGCCAGCAGCCATGCCCCAGCGGCCAAAGGCTATGAGCAGTTCTTC.

The J gene is TRBJ1-5, the V gene TRBV19; D gene unclear. CDR3 size: 13 residues. Germline V CDR1 and CDR2: LNHDA, SQIVND (reference sequence). The V and J ends lost 3 bases and 5 bases respectively, with 8 bases between them. CDR3 coding DNA: TGTGCCAGTAGTATCATGGAGGATCAGCCCCAGCATTTT. The encoded protein is CASSIMEDQPQHF.

The J gene is TRBJ2-7, the V gene TRBV28; 9 bases match TRBD1. The CDR3 is 14 residues long. V shed 8 bases, J shed 4 bases, and the junction held 9 bases outside the gene matches. The germline V gene encodes CDR1 MDHEN and CDR2 SYDVKM. The CDR3, as DNA: TGTGCCAGCCGCCCATTTGGACAGGGGTACGAGCAGTACTTC. This sequence encodes CASRPFGQGYEQYF.

The J gene is TRBJ1-1, the V gene TRBV19, with D hard to call. Germline V gives CDR1 LNHDA, CDR2 SQIVND (reference sequence). The CDR3 has 15 residues. The V gene lost 5 bases and the J gene lost 4 bases, with 17 bases spanning the gap. CDR3 sequence (DNA): TGTGCCAGTAGTTTCTTGACATACGCTACCACTGAAGCTTTCTTT. Its translation: CASSFLTYATTEAFF.

The V gene is TRBV30, the J gene TRBJ2-7; D possibly corresponds to TRBD2 (5 bases). The V end was cut by 0 bases, the J end by 2 bases, with 17 bases between. CDR1 is GTSNPN, CDR2 SVGIG, per germline (reference sequence). This CDR3 has 16 residues. CDR3 DNA: TGTGCCTGGAGTGTACTCCCCCAAACGGAGGCCTACGAGCAGTACGTC. Translated, it gives CAWSVLPQTEAYEQYV.

The CDR3 DNA sequence: TGTGCCAGCAGCTTGGGGGGGAGGACCTACGAGCAGTACTTC. This gives the protein CASSLGGRTYEQYF. This chain joins TRBV5-6 and TRBJ2-7, with a tentative D call TRBD2 (6 bases). The V gene lost 0 bases and the J gene lost 2 bases, with 9 bases spanning the gap. CDR3 size: 14 residues. CDR1 SGHDT and CDR2 YYEEEE come from the germline V gene.

The genes are TRBV5-1 and TRBJ1-1; 8 nucleotides line up with TRBD1. Germline assignment: CDR1 SGHRS and CDR2 YFSETQ. Trimming cost V 0 bases and J 2 bases; bases outside gene matches: 6. There are 16 residues in the CDR3. As DNA, the CDR3 is TGCGCCAGCAGCTTGGGGGCAGGGGGCAGTAACACTGAAGCTTTCTTT. The encoded protein is CASSLGAGGSNTEAFF.

The chain employs TRBV19 and TRBJ1-1; the match to TRBD1 covers 7 bases. The CDR3 covers 13 residues. V lost 8 bases to trimming and J lost 3 bases; unmatched junction nucleotides: 6. CDR1 is LNHDA, CDR2 SQIVND, per germline (reference sequence). CDR3 nucleotide sequence: TGTGCCAGTGACCTTACAGGGGACACTGAAGCTTTCTTT. Translating gives CASDLTGDTEAFF.

This chain joins TRBV25-1 and TRBJ1-2; a possible D gene is TRBD1 (5 bases). V was trimmed by 1 base and J by 2 bases, leaving 8 bases between them. In germline, CDR1 is MGHDK, CDR2 SYGVNS. The CDR3 length is 14 residues. The CDR3 sequence is CASSESNRNYGYTF. As DNA, the CDR3 is TGTGCCAGCAGTGAATCTAACAGGAACTATGGCTACACCTTC.

This chain uses TRBV2 with TRBJ1-2, with a possible D match to TRBD1 (5 bases). CDR1 SNHLY and CDR2 FYNNEI come from the germline V gene. Between the trimmed V and J ends, which lost 5 bases and 1 base, there was a span of 14 bases. This CDR3 spans 15 amino acids. CDR3 protein: CASSHRTGNNYGYTF. DNA for the CDR3: TGTGCCAGCAGTCACAGGACCGGTAATAACTATGGCTACACCTTC.

This chain uses TRBV18 with TRBJ1-1; D gene unclear. V lost 2 bases and J 7 bases, leaving 11 bases between the germline ends. Germline CDR1 KGHSH, CDR2 LQKENI. The CDR3 has 13 residues. CDR3 sequence: CASSPSSTGEAFF. Written as DNA, the CDR3 is TGTGCCAGCTCACCATCGAGTACCGGTGAAGCTTTCTTT.

CDR3 in amino acids: CASSRGTSFNEQFF. CDR3 DNA sequence: TGTGCCAGCAGCCGCGGGACCTCTTTTAATGAGCAGTTCTTC. The chain is built from TRBV27 and TRBJ2-1; D might be TRBD2 (6 bases). V was pared by 6 bases and J by 7 bases, with 16 bases between. CDR3 length equals 14 residues. CDR1 is MNHEY, CDR2 SMNVEV, per germline (reference sequence).

The chain links TRBV15 to TRBJ1-1; 8 bases map to TRBD1. Looked up from germline, CDR1 is LNHNV and CDR2 is YYDKDF (reference sequence). The CDR3 extends over 14 amino acids. The V gene end was trimmed by 4 bases and the J gene end by 2 bases; junction bases not matched to a gene: 3. CDR3 sequence reads: CATSNAGGNTEAFF. The CDR3 region has the DNA TGTGCCACCAGCAACGCAGGGGGCAACACTGAAGCTTTCTTT. Drawing the rest from reference TRBV15 and TRBJ1-1, the complete variable domain is DAMVIQNPRYQVTQFGKPVTLSCSQTLNHNVMYWYQQKSSQAPKLLFHYYDKDFNNEADTPDNFQSRRPNTSFCFLDIRSPGLGDTAMYLCATSNAGGNTEAFFGQGTRLTVV.

The J gene is TRBJ1-1, the V gene TRBV7-9; no clear D gene. Deletions cut 3 bases from V and 0 bases from J, with 5 bases between. There are 13 residues in the CDR3. CDR1 and CDR2 from the germline V gene are SEHNR and FQNEAQ (reference sequence). CDR3 residues: CASSFTVNTEAFF. Written as DNA, the CDR3 is TGTGCCAGCAGCTTCACGGTGAACACTGAAGCTTTCTTT.